These 22 T cell receptor beta chains were all obtained from the same sample, sequenced in a study of cytomegalovirus exposure and HLA in healthy donors. 60 Vbeta and 13 Jbeta primers were used in PCR. TCRdb's table, derived via immunoSEQ multiplex PCR, lists solely in-frame clones and lacks some. Altogether 100,000 to 150,000 clones are present, over 65% being singletons, with the ten largest covering around 3.6%. The sequencing sample was made of PBMCs. The receptor set was obtained from a man aged 25-45 years in good health and CMV-seronegative.

This chain links TRBV6-6 with TRBJ1-2; 9 bases are a match to TRBD1. V lost 6 bases, J lost 8 bases, and 7 bases stayed unmatched. Per the germline V gene, CDR1 is MNHNY and CDR2 is SVGAGI (reference sequence). The CDR3 sequence is 13 residues long. This chain's CDR3 is CASSPGTGGGYTF. The CDR3 DNA sequence: TGTGCCAGCAGCCCCGGAACAGGGGGCGGCTACACCTTC.

The rearrangement uses TRBV19 and TRBJ2-7; the match to TRBD2 covers 7 bases. J gave up 2 bases and V 6 bases, and 7 bases lay outside the gene matches. Germline V gene data show CDR1 as LNHDA and CDR2 as SQIVND (reference sequence). There are 14 residues in the CDR3. The DNA of the CDR3 is TGTGCCAGTAGGGAAAGCGGGGTAACCTACGAGCAGTACTTC. Amino acids: CASRESGVTYEQYF.

The count of this clone is one. The junction differs from germline at one of its ends, possibly a read error. This rearrangement joins TRBV6-5 to TRBJ1-1; D is possibly TRBD1 (5 bases). CDR1 is MNHEY and CDR2 is SVGAGI in the germline V gene. This CDR3 contains 13 residues. CDR3 nucleotides: TGTGCCGGCAGTTACTCAAGGGGATATGAAGCTTTCTTT. Translated: CAGSYSRGYEAFF.

The chain has TRBV2 and TRBJ2-1; D possibly corresponds to TRBD2 (5 bases). The CDR3 sequence is 15 residues long. CDR1 is SNHLY, CDR2 FYNNEI, per germline. With 1 base removed from V and 0 bases from J, the gap between germline ends came to 7 bases. The CDR3 DNA is TGTGCCAGCAGTGAAGAACGGGGCTCCTACAATGAGCAGTTCTTC. As protein: CASSEERGSYNEQFF.

V usage is TRBV9 and J usage is TRBJ2-5; 7 bases fit TRBD2. Germline trimming cut 0 bases from V and 4 bases from J; bases unmatched to any gene: 12. The CDR3 is 17 amino acids. CDR1 is SGDLS and CDR2 is YYNGEE in the germline V gene. The CDR3 DNA reads TGTGCCAGCAGCGTAGGAGCGGGAATCGGTACGGGAGAGACCCAGTACTTC. It yields the protein CASSVGAGIGTGETQYF.

V is TRBV6-4 and J is TRBJ2-1, with D perhaps matching TRBD1 (5 bases). The ends were cut back, 0 bases at V and 8 bases at J, with 17 bases in the middle. CDR3 length: 16 residues. Per the germline V gene, CDR1 is MRHNA and CDR2 is SNTAGT. CDR3 residues: CASSDSVGAGKDEQFF. Written as DNA, the CDR3 is TGTGCCAGCAGTGACTCAGTAGGGGCAGGGAAGGATGAGCAGTTCTTC.

V usage is TRBV5-8 and J usage is TRBJ2-1, with 8 bases lining up with TRBD2. CDR3 length: 17 residues. J lost 4 bases, V lost 0 bases, and 9 bases had no gene match. Germline loops: CDR1 SGHTS, CDR2 YDEGEE. The CDR3 region is CASSLVFGSGNYNEQFF. The DNA of the CDR3 is TGTGCCAGCAGCTTGGTATTTGGTAGCGGGAATTACAATGAGCAGTTCTTC. The variable domain in full, with the rest retrieved from reference TRBV5-8 and TRBJ2-1, is EAGVTQSPTHLIKTRGQQATLRCSPISGHTSVYWYQQALGLGLQFLLWYDEGEERNRGNFPPRFSGRQFPNYSSELNVNALELEDSALYLCASSLVFGSGNYNEQFFGPGTRLTVL.

The chain is built from TRBV5-1 and TRBJ1-1, with unresolved D. V lost 1 base to trimming and J lost 6 bases, with 13 bases between them. Germline V gives CDR1 SGHRS, CDR2 YFSETQ. This CDR3 is 14 amino acids long. In DNA, the CDR3 is TGCGCCAGCAGCTTGTCGGCGGATTACGCTGAAGCTTTCTTT. The encoded protein is CASSLSADYAEAFF.

The chain uses TRBV27 and TRBJ1-5; 7 bases match TRBD1. CDR1 MNHEY and CDR2 SMNVEV come from the germline V gene (reference sequence). The ends lost 0 bases at V and 6 bases at J; junction bases unmatched: 5. This CDR3 contains 15 residues. CDR3 sequence (DNA): TGTGCCAGCAGTTTATCCCCCGACAGGGTTCAGCCCCAGCATTTT. Translation: CASSLSPDRVQPQHF.

The chain couples TRBV4-1 to TRBJ2-3; 8 bases match TRBD1. Germline-derived CDR1 and CDR2 are MGHRA and YSYEKL. Trimming removed 2 bases from V and 1 base from J; junction bases left unmatched: 2. This CDR3 contains 15 residues. Here the CDR3 reads CASSQTTGGTDTQYF. The DNA of the CDR3 is TGCGCCAGCAGCCAAACGACAGGGGGCACAGATACGCAGTATTTT.

The CDR3 here is CAWSAQVNQPQHF. The DNA of the CDR3 is TGTGCCTGGAGTGCACAGGTGAATCAGCCCCAGCATTTT. The gene calls are TRBV30 and TRBJ1-5; D possibly corresponds to TRBD1 (5 bases). This CDR3 has 13 amino acids. The V gene lost 1 base and the J gene lost 4 bases, with 8 bases spanning the gap. In germline, CDR1 is GTSNPN, CDR2 SVGIG (reference sequence).

The gene calls are TRBV19 and TRBJ1-4, with D perhaps TRBD1 (6 bases). Trimming shortened V by 5 bases and J by 1 base, and 11 bases separated the two germline ends. Germline V gene data show CDR1 as LNHDA and CDR2 as SQIVND (reference sequence). The CDR3 consists of 15 residues. For the CDR3, the DNA is TGTGCCAGTAGTTCACAGGGAGTAACTAATGAAAAACTGTTTTTT. Its translation is CASSSQGVTNEKLFF.

V usage is TRBV30 and J usage is TRBJ1-1; 9 nucleotides match TRBD1. The germline V gene encodes CDR1 GTSNPN and CDR2 SVGIG (reference sequence). The V gene end was trimmed by 3 bases and the J gene end by 3 bases; junction bases not matched to a gene: 17. This CDR3 spans 18 amino acids. The CDR3 DNA reads TGTGCCTGGAGCGCCGGATTGGGACAGGGACGCGTGGACACTGAAGCTTTCTTT. It encodes CAWSAGLGQGRVDTEAFF.

The rearrangement joins TRBV7-2 to TRBJ1-5; 8 bases agree with TRBD1. Germline CDR1 is SGHTA and CDR2 is FQGNSA. CDR3 size: 15 residues. Trimming took 6 bases from V and 2 from J; bases not matched to a gene: 6. CDR3: CASRPGQGGNQPQHF. The CDR3 bases are TGTGCCAGCAGACCCGGACAGGGAGGCAATCAGCCCCAGCATTTT. Based on the CDR3 plus reference TRBV7-2 and TRBJ1-5, the full variable domain is GAGVSQSPSNKVTEKGKDVELRCDPISGHTALYWYRQSLGQGLEFLIYFQGNSAPDKSGLPSDRFSAERTGGSVSTLTIQRTQQEDSAVYLCASRPGQGGNQPQHFGDGTRLSIL.

The rearrangement uses TRBV28 and TRBJ2-2; 7 bases are shared with TRBD2. This CDR3 is built from 15 residues. The germline V gene has CDR1 MDHEN and CDR2 SYDVKM. Trimming took 11 bases from V and 7 from J; bases not matched to a gene: 16. DNA of the CDR3: TGTGCCTCACGTCCTGCGGCGGGAGCGGGCGGGGAGCTGTTTTTT. Its protein product is CASRPAAGAGGELFF.

V is TRBV10-3 and J is TRBJ1-1; 7 bases fit TRBD1. V lost 2 bases, J lost 2 bases, and 5 bases stayed unmatched. CDR3 size: 15 residues. Germline CDR1 is ENHRY and CDR2 is SYGVKD. CDR3 protein: CAISEPYRGNTEAFF. CDR3 bases: TGTGCCATCAGTGAGCCCTACAGGGGAAACACTGAAGCTTTCTTT.

This clone appeared a few times. V is TRBV5-1 and J is TRBJ2-7, with TRBD2 matching 9 bases. CDR1 is SGHRS and CDR2 is YFSETQ in the germline V gene. The CDR3 is 15 amino acids. J lost 4 bases, V lost 2 bases, and 7 bases had no gene match. In DNA form, the CDR3 reads TGCGCCAGCAGCTTAGGGAAAACTAGCGGGTACGAGCAGTACTTC. Its protein is CASSLGKTSGYEQYF.

This chain links TRBV28 with TRBJ1-5; TRBD1 might be the D (5 bases). The CDR3 runs to 16 residues. Germline lookup yields CDR1 MDHEN and CDR2 SYDVKM. V gave up 7 bases and J gave up 4 bases, with 20 bases separating them. In DNA, the CDR3 is TGTGCCAGCAACTTAAGGCAGGGAGGAGGAAATCAGCCCCAGCATTTT. Translating it yields CASNLRQGGGNQPQHF. Together with reference TRBV28 and TRBJ1-5, the CDR3 gives the full variable domain: DVKVTQSSRYLVKRTGEKVFLECVQDMDHENMFWYRQDPGLGLRLIYFSYDVKMKEKGDIPEGYSVSREKKERFSLILESASTNQTSMYLCASNLRQGGGNQPQHFGDGTRLSIL.

The J gene is TRBJ2-5, the V gene TRBV10-3; 9 bases agree with TRBD1. The V and J ends lost 6 bases and 2 bases, in that order; junction bases with no gene match: 4. The CDR3 totals 14 residues. Germline CDR1 reads ENHRY; CDR2 reads SYGVKD. CDR3: CAIRMGQGQETQYF. The CDR3 coding sequence is TGTGCCATCAGGATGGGACAGGGACAAGAGACCCAGTACTTC.

The V gene is TRBV28, the J gene TRBJ2-3, with D unclear. Germline V CDR1 and CDR2: MDHEN, SYDVKM. V lost 4 bases and J 3 bases, leaving 5 bases between the germline ends. The length of the CDR3 is 12 residues. CDR3 in amino acids: CASSSPTDTQYF. The CDR3 DNA reads as TGTGCCAGCAGTTCCCCGACAGATACGCAGTATTTT.

This clone was picked up one time. This sequence joins TRBV14 and TRBJ1-6, with 8 bases that match TRBD1. Germline V gene data show CDR1 as SGHDN and CDR2 as FVKESK. The CDR3 totals 15 residues. The junction had 10 bases not matched to a gene; V was cut back by 4 bases and J by 11 bases. The CDR3: CASSPDRTGWTPLHF. CDR3 sequence (DNA): TGTGCCAGCAGCCCCGACCGGACAGGGTGGACACCCCTCCACTTT. Combining the CDR3 with reference TRBV14 and TRBJ1-6 gives the whole variable domain EAGVTQFPSHSVIEKGQTVTLRCDPISGHDNLYWYRRVMGKEIKFLLHFVKESKQDESGMPNNRFLAERTGGTYSTLKVQPAELEDSGVYFCASSPDRTGWTPLHFGNGTRLTVT.

The chain's CDR3 is CASSLAGGRNEQFF. The CDR3 DNA reads TGTGCCAGCAGTTTAGCGGGAGGGCGGAATGAGCAGTTCTTC. The gene calls are TRBV28 and TRBJ2-1; 9 bases align to TRBD2. This CDR3 has 14 residues. The junction had 3 bases not matched to a gene; V was cut back by 2 bases and J by 7 bases. Looked up from germline, CDR1 is MDHEN and CDR2 is SYDVKM. Variable domain in full (rest from reference TRBV28 and TRBJ2-1): DVKVTQSSRYLVKRTGEKVFLECVQDMDHENMFWYRQDPGLGLRLIYFSYDVKMKEKGDIPEGYSVSREKKERFSLILESASTNQTSMYLCASSLAGGRNEQFFGPGTRLTVL.